These 15 T cell receptor beta chains were sequenced from one sample in a study of T-cell memory formation after mild COVID-19. TCRdb ran MiXCR on the 5' RACE reads and lists one entry per CDR3 protein. Altogether about 440,000 distinct CDR3 sequences are present, 20% being singletons, with the ten largest covering approximately 8.4%. Sequencing used PBMCs or a T cell subset sorted from them (not recorded which). The source of these receptors is an adult woman who had mild COVID-19 (a few samples of this study predate the infection). Cell type and time point are not known.

The CDR3 DNA sequence: TGTGCCAGCTCACCCACTAGCGGGGTTGTCGGGCAGTACTTC. Translating gives CASSPTSGVVGQYF. The chain uses TRBV18 and TRBJ2-7, with 10 bases aligning to TRBD2. The CDR3 consists of 14 residues. Germline V gene data show CDR1 as KGHSH and CDR2 as LQKENI. V shed 3 bases, J shed 9 bases, and the junction held 8 bases outside the gene matches.

The rearrangement joins TRBV27 to TRBJ1-2; possibly TRBD1 for D (5 bases). V was cut by 2 bases and J by 4 bases, with 8 bases left in between. This CDR3 has 13 amino acids. The germline V gene encodes CDR1 MNHEY and CDR2 SMNVEV (reference sequence). DNA for the CDR3: TGTGCCAGCAGTTTACAGGGCTCCTATGGCTACACCTTC. Its protein product is CASSLQGSYGYTF.

This clonotype was seen more than once but under ten times. The V gene is TRBV5-1, the J gene TRBJ2-7; D possibly corresponds to TRBD1 (5 bases). Trimming removed 0 bases at V and 5 bases at J, with 15 bases between. Looked up from germline, CDR1 is SGHRS and CDR2 is YFSETQ. This CDR3 contains 15 residues. The CDR3 sequence: CASSLGTGSPHEQYF. The CDR3 nucleotides are TGCGCCAGCAGCTTGGGAACAGGATCACCCCACGAGCAGTACTTC.

This clonotype was observed a handful of times. J is TRBJ2-1 and V is TRBV5-1; TRBD2 agrees at 15 bases. Germline CDR1 is SGHRS and CDR2 is YFSETQ. The CDR3 sequence is 14 residues long. Unmatched junction bases numbered 5, after V lost 3 bases and J lost 13 bases. The CDR3 spells CASSSGTSGGSQFF. CDR3 coding DNA: TGCGCCAGCAGCTCGGGGACTAGCGGGGGGTCCCAGTTCTTC.

The rearrangement joins TRBV18 to TRBJ2-1, with D unresolved. The CDR3 sequence is 14 residues long. CDR1 is KGHSH, CDR2 LQKENI, per germline. V lost 3 bases to trimming and J lost 7 bases, with 13 bases between them. CDR3 loop: CASSPTWQANEQFF. Here the CDR3 DNA reads TGTGCCAGCTCACCGACTTGGCAGGCTAATGAGCAGTTCTTC.

This clonotype was detected a few times. The chain carries TRBV5-1 and TRBJ2-5; D is tentatively TRBD1 or TRBD2 (6 bases each). This CDR3 is built from 15 residues. CDR1 is SGHRS, CDR2 YFSETQ, per germline. Trimming took 6 bases from V and 5 from J, leaving 20 bases between them. CDR3 amino acids: CASNYGGGAGETQYF. The CDR3 bases are TGCGCCAGCAACTACGGTGGGGGCGCGGGGGAGACCCAGTACTTC.

The chain has TRBV18 and TRBJ1-2; D might be TRBD1 (5 bases). The CDR3 contains 14 residues. The ends were cut back, 3 bases at V and 8 bases at J, with 16 bases in the middle. CDR1 and CDR2 (germline): KGHSH, LQKENI. The CDR3 sequence is CASSPGRETGGYTF. The DNA for the CDR3 is TGTGCCAGCTCACCTGGCCGGGAAACAGGCGGCTACACCTTC.

This clonotype was counted at least ten times. The chain couples TRBV29-1 to TRBJ2-1; perhaps TRBD2 as D (5 bases). CDR3 size: 11 residues. Trimming left V 7 bases short and J 12 bases short, with 16 bases between. In germline, CDR1 is SQVTM, CDR2 ANQGSEA. The chain's CDR3 is CSAGSNDAQFF. The CDR3 bases are TGCAGCGCTGGGAGTAATGATGCGCAGTTCTTC.

This clonotype was detected ten times or more. The chain recombines TRBV5-1 with TRBJ2-7; perhaps TRBD2 as D (6 bases). The length of the CDR3 is 13 residues. V lost 0 bases, J lost 3 bases, and 7 bases lay in between. Per germline, CDR1 SGHRS and CDR2 YFSETQ. The CDR3 loop reads CASSLDGGYEQYF. The DNA of the CDR3 is TGCGCCAGCAGCTTGGACGGGGGCTACGAGCAGTACTTC.

In its sample, this clonotype was seen a few times. The gene calls are TRBV12-3 or TRBV12-4 and TRBJ1-2, with 8 bases matching TRBD1. The length of the CDR3 is 14 residues. V shed 5 bases and J 4 bases; nucleotides not matched to a gene: 6. CDR3 sequence (DNA): TGTGCCAGCAGTCCCCGGACAGGGATCTATGGCTACACCTTC. This encodes CASSPRTGIYGYTF.

This clonotype was counted a few times. The CDR3 loop is CASSLVQYGYTF. CDR3 DNA sequence: TGTGCCAGCAGTTTAGTCCAGTATGGCTACACCTTC. The chain joins TRBV12-3 or TRBV12-4 to TRBJ1-2; D ambiguous. This CDR3 spans 12 amino acids. V shed 1 base and J shed 5 bases, with 5 bases lying between them.

V usage is TRBV27 and J usage is TRBJ2-1, with 7 positions matching TRBD1. V shed 6 bases and J 6 bases; nucleotides not matched to a gene: 8. CDR1 is MNHEY and CDR2 is SMNVEV in the germline V gene (reference sequence). CDR3 size: 14 residues. The CDR3 DNA follows: TGTGCCAGCAGACAGGGGAGAGTTGTCAATGAGCAGTTCTTC. It encodes CASRQGRVVNEQFF.

This clonotype was counted between two and nine times. The chain has TRBV5-1 and TRBJ2-1; TRBD1 aligns across 7 bases. The V gene end was trimmed by 6 bases and the J gene end by 2 bases; junction bases not matched to a gene: 5. The CDR3 covers 14 residues. Germline V lookup: CDR1 SGHRS, CDR2 YFSETQ. CDR3 nucleotide sequence: TGCGCCAGCACAGAAGGGACAGCCTACAATGAGCAGTTCTTC. Its translation is CASTEGTAYNEQFF.

The chain employs TRBV7-9 and TRBJ2-1; maybe TRBD2 (7 bases). The V end was cut by 5 bases, the J end by 4 bases, with 21 bases between. In germline, CDR1 is SEHNR, CDR2 FQNEAQ (reference sequence). The CDR3 is made up of 17 amino acids. DNA for the CDR3: TGTGCCAGCAGCCCTGTGGGGGCGGGAGCCTTGTACAATGAGCAGTTCTTC. Translating gives CASSPVGAGALYNEQFF.

In this sample, this clonotype turned up a few times. The chain combines TRBV14 with TRBJ2-1; a possible D gene is TRBD2 (6 bases). V gave up 3 bases and J gave up 10 bases, with 7 bases separating them. The CDR3 runs to 11 residues. Germline CDR1 and CDR2: SGHDN and FVKESK. CDR3 DNA sequence: TGTGCCAGCAGCCAGGGGAGGGAGCAGTTCTTC. It encodes CASSQGREQFF.